The clone carrying this TCR beta chain was counted ten times or more. Amplification of TCR beta CDR3 regions used RNA as the template. With the HTBI primer set, the TCR CDR3 went through a first round of RT-PCR. Each CDR3 protein gets one entry after TCRdb re-called the multiplex PCR reads with MiXCR. This sample has fewer than 450,000 distinct CDR3 sequences, with over 12% found just once. This entry comes from a study of T cells in Graves' hyperthyroidism and ophthalmopathy. The CDR3 runs 14 residues. Germline assignment: CDR1 MDHEN and CDR2 SYDVKM. V lost 5 bases to trimming and J lost 1 base; unmatched junction nucleotides: 5.

Sequenced sample: blood. The TCR sequence derives from a man aged 45-65 years with Graves' ophthalmopathy. V is TRBV28 and J is TRBJ2-7, with 7 nucleotides matching TRBD2. The DNA of the CDR3 is TGTGCCAGCAGTCCCCTCGGGAGGTCCTACGAGCAGTACTTC. Protein: CASSPLGRSYEQYF.